This record looks at one T cell receptor (beta chain) sequence and its context. This entry comes from a study of blood T cell repertoires in COVID-19. TCRdb keeps only in-frame clones here, not all; method: immunoSEQ multiplex PCR. Of over 100,000 clones listed, over 75% were seen once; the top ten hold about 6.6%. The clonotype was recovered from a woman aged 50 to 65 with acute or convalescent COVID-19. The sequenced sample was peripheral blood.

The CDR3 nucleotides read TGTGCCAGCAGCTTCGGACAGACGATCACAGATACGCAGTATTTT. Residues: CASSFGQTITDTQYF. This chain joins TRBV5-4 and TRBJ2-3, with D possibly matching TRBD1 (6 bases). The germline V gene has CDR1 SGHNT and CDR2 YYREEE (reference sequence). Trimming took off 2 bases at V and 2 bases at J, with 12 bases between the two ends. CDR3 length: 15 amino acids.